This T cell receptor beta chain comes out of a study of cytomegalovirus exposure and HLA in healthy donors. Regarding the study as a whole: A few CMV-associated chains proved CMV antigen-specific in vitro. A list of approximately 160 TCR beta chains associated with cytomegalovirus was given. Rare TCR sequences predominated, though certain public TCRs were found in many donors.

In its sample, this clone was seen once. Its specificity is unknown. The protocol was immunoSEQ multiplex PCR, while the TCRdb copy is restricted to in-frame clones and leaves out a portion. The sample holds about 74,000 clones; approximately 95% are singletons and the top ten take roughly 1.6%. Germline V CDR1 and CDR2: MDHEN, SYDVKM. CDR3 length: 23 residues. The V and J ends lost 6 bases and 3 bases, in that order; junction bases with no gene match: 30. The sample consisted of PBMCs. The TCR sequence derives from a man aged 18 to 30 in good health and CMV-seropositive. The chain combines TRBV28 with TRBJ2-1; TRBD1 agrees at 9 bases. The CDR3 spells CASSPPRDRELMTYSGNYNEQFF. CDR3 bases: TGTGCCAGCAGCCCACCCCGGGACAGGGAACTTATGACTTATAGCGGTAACTACAATGAGCAGTTCTTC.